This T cell receptor beta chain was recorded in a study of T cell responses to AZD1222 COVID-19 vaccine. Findings and limits, study-wide: Spike-wide coverage was observed for vaccine-associated CD4 TCRs, with dominant responses at 160-218 and 743-854.

Doses given second, at about 4 or about 12 weeks, were pooled. Trimming removed 0 bases from V and 0 bases from J, with 12 bases in between. The CDR3 covers 16 residues. CDR1 is SGHAT and CDR2 is FQNNGV in the germline V gene. Some clones are missing from TCRdb's copy, which holds only in-frame ones; the method was immunoSEQ multiplex PCR. The sample records approximately 160,000 clones, under 95% being singletons. As to this clone: Its matching antigen is unknown.

This clonotype originated in an adult who received the AZD1222 COVID-19 vaccine. The sequenced sample was peripheral blood, obtained 28 days after the second AZD1222 dose. The chain has TRBV11-2 and TRBJ2-7; D unclear. CDR3 sequence: CASSLDWALSSYEQYF. CDR3 nucleotide sequence: TGTGCCAGCAGCTTAGATTGGGCCCTCAGCTCCTACGAGCAGTACTTC.